The following is a T cell receptor (beta chain) sequence with its context. Its antigen is unknown. Construction of the TCRbeta library involved unique molecular identifiers. Via MiXCR, TCRdb re-called the PCR reads, giving one row per CDR3 protein. The sample contains about 980,000 distinct CDR3 sequences, about 29% of which appear only once. This specimen belongs to a study of T-cell reconstitution after alpha-beta-depleted transplantation in children. Study outcomes and limitations: The high TCRbeta diversity at day 60 in some patients came from surviving recipient T cells and thymic progenitors. Where alpha-beta T cells came from about two months after transplant was reportedly several hundred expanded graft clones. One year post-transplant, T-cell counts and diversity were largely derived from T cells produced anew.

CDR1 SGHNT and CDR2 YYREEE come from the germline V gene (reference sequence). The CDR3 is made up of 15 amino acids. The V end was cut by 1 base, the J end by 0 bases, with 10 bases between. The rearrangement joins TRBV5-4 to TRBJ2-5; D uncertain. Sequenced here: PBMCs, mostly from graft donor cells, sampled 360 days after TCRalphabeta/CD19-depleted stem cell transplant. The sequence was obtained from a boy younger than two who had a stem cell transplant for SCID, so the T cells may come from the graft donor. The CDR3 coding sequence is TGTGCCAGCAGCTTGCCTGGCACTTACCAAGAGACCCAGTACTTC. Its translation: CASSLPGTYQETQYF.